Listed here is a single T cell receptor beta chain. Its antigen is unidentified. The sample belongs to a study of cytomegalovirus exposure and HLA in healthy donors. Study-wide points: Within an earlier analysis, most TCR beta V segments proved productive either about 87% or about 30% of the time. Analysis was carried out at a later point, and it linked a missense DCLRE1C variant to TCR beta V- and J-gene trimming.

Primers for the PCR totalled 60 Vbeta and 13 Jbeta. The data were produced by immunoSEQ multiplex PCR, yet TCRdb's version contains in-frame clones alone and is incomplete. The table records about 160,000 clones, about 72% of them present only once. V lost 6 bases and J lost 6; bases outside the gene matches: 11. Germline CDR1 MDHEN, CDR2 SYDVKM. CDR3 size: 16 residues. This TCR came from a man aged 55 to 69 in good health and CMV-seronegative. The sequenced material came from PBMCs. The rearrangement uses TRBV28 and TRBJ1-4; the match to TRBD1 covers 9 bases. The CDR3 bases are TGTGCCAGCAGCGCCGCCACAGGGGGCGCGTATGAAAAACTGTTTTTT. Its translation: CASSAATGGAYEKLFF.